The clone carrying this TCR beta chain is deemed medium-sized (0.01 to 0.1%). Its antigen is unidentified. This beta chain is a stray sequence in a library constructed for alpha chains; its clone size is not meaningful. Sample time point: sample taken at primary tumor resection. Frozen PBMC, nontumor lung or tumor provided whole RNA, which was sequenced unsorted. These data belong to a study of spatial heterogeneity in lung cancer. Study-wide context: In tumor regions TCR transcript counts correlated strongly with a matched bulk RNA-seq T cell module score. Study outcomes and limitations: Counts that tracked tumor mutation counts were those of expanded intratumoral alpha and beta TCRs. Approximate estimated coverage of tumor T cells amounted to about 7% for alpha and about 13% for beta chains.

V shed 5 bases and J 4 bases; nucleotides not matched to a gene: 13. In germline, CDR1 is LGHDT, CDR2 YNNKEL (reference sequence). The CDR3 is 16 residues long. One entry per CDR3 protein results from TCRdb running MiXCR on the 5' RACE reads. The repertoire has some 15,000 distinct CDR3 sequences, 4.7% of them found once; the top ten carry 18%. This clonotype originated in a female donor with early-stage non-small cell lung cancer. The specimen comprised lung tumor tissue, sampled at surgery. V is TRBV3-1 and J is TRBJ1-1; 7 positions match TRBD1. The CDR3 here is CASSKGAGLKSTEAFF. The CDR3 DNA is TGTGCCAGCAGCAAGGGGGCAGGGCTGAAGAGCACTGAAGCTTTCTTT.